The rows below give T cell receptor beta chains drawn from one sample of a study of siplizumab effects on memory and regulatory T cells. Here immunoSEQ multiplex PCR was the method, and the copy in TCRdb shows in-frame clones only, minus some. The repertoire has over 70,000 clones, just under 95% of them found once; the top ten carry 15% to 20%. Material for sequencing was CD8+ T cells sorted from blood. The receptors were gathered from a human donor in good health. CDR3s include the opening cysteine and the closing phenylalanine or tryptophan. Each record gives: J gene, V gene, D gene, CDR3 protein. A D gene is named only where the DNA matches it firmly.

TRBJ2-3,TRBV4-1,.,CASSQDPISTDTQYF
TRBJ2-3,TRBV9,.,CASSGSHTDTQYF
TRBJ1-2,TRBV5-6,.,CASSSGGHGYTF
TRBJ2-7,TRBV27,TRBD2,CASSTLAGGSESGEQYF
TRBJ2-1,TRBV19,TRBD2,CASSISGSSYNEQFF
TRBJ2-1,TRBV7-9,TRBD1,CASSFRTGNEQFF
TRBJ2-5,TRBV7-8,TRBD1,CASRSTGWEETQYF
TRBJ1-2,TRBV2,TRBD1,CASSGGQYYGYTF
TRBJ2-5,TRBV5-4,.,CASSPSGGTQYF
.,TRBV6-6,TRBD2,CASSTSPSGSYEQYF
TRBJ1-1,TRBV10-1,.,CASSEFKGTEAFF
TRBJ2-1,TRBV6-5,TRBD1,CASSYRTGGLDEQFF
TRBJ2-7,TRBV29-1,.,CSVENTEHAYEQYF
TRBJ2-1,TRBV29-1,TRBD1,CSGDRDYEQFF
TRBJ1-2,TRBV11-3,.,CASPQGFYGYTF
TRBJ2-1,TRBV6-4,TRBD2,CASSEGIVAGGPYEQFF
TRBJ2-7,TRBV28,.,CASGPEGIDEQYF
TRBJ1-1,TRBV19,TRBD1,CASRGTAYEAFF
TRBJ2-1,TRBV7-8,.,CASSLGIRTKQFF
TRBJ2-7,TRBV6-5,.,CASSRTADEQYF
TRBJ1-4,TRBV19,.,CASRKATQGWSEKLFF
TRBJ2-7,TRBV14,.,CASSQDAYEQYF
TRBJ1-5,TRBV11-2,.,CASSLSGNQPQHF
TRBJ2-5,TRBV28,.,CATAAGQRAETQYF
TRBJ2-7,TRBV4-2,.,CASSQASGSYEQYF
TRBJ1-1,TRBV28,.,CASNPARRNTEAFF
TRBJ2-7,TRBV29-1,.,CSVEENGQEQYF
TRBJ2-1,TRBV27,.,CASCQGGYNEQFF
TRBJ1-5,TRBV28,.,CASSQPSNQPQHF
TRBJ2-1,TRBV27,.,CASSPRGGLQFF
TRBJ2-7,TRBV5-5,.,CASSLVTTISYEQYF
TRBJ1-3,TRBV27,.,CASSSGEVGGNTIYF
TRBJ1-1,TRBV6-5,.,CASRQGNTEAFF
TRBJ2-2,TRBV7-8,.,CASSPRGDRNTGELFF
TRBJ2-1,TRBV12-5,.,CASGFGQEQFF
TRBJ2-7,TRBV27,.,CASSPLMGVSYEQYF
TRBJ2-5,TRBV4-1,.,CASSQGPGLGETQYF
TRBJ1-1,TRBV5-6,.,CASSFGTEAFF
TRBJ2-6,TRBV7-6,TRBD2,CASSLGTSEPVGGANVLTF
TRBJ2-7,TRBV19,TRBD2,CARPVKSGSYEQYF
TRBJ2-2,TRBV4-1,TRBD2,CASSLQPLAGLNTGELFF
TRBJ1-2,TRBV29-1,.,CSVKPGQERGYTF
TRBJ2-7,TRBV4-1,.,CASSQDPGRAYEQYF
TRBJ1-1,TRBV27,.,CASSVQTGRYTEAFF